The rows below give T cell receptor beta chains drawn from one sample of a study of shared clonotypes between healthy human individuals. The method was immunoSEQ multiplex PCR; TCRdb's version includes in-frame clones alone and lacks a portion of them. The table includes over 2 million clones, roughly 95% detected once. Sequences were obtained from naive CD4+ T cells sorted from blood. The source of these receptors is a young man in good health. The CDR3 runs from the conserved cysteine through the conserved F or W. Fields, in order: J gene, D gene, V gene, clone size, CDR3 protein, CDR3 DNA. D genes are given only for firm matches. Clone size appears in some rows only: once, few, many, or a class for an expanded clone.

J: TRBJ2-2
D: NA
V: TRBV29-1
size: once
CDR3: CSVDKVGNTGELFF
DNA: TGCAGCGTTGATAAAGTGGGGAACACCGGGGAGCTGTTTTTT

J: TRBJ1-3
D: NA
V: TRBV7-9
size: NA
CDR3: CASSFPLGVSGNTIYF
DNA: TGTGCCAGCAGCTTCCCCTTGGGAGTCTCTGGAAACACCATATATTTT

J: TRBJ2-2
D: TRBD1
V: TRBV19
size: NA
CDR3: CASTTDRVENTGELFF
DNA: TGTGCCAGTACCACGGACAGGGTGGAGAACACCGGGGAGCTGTTTTTT

J: TRBJ1-1
D: NA
V: TRBV19
size: NA
CDR3: CASHRSPGLNTEAFF
DNA: TGTGCCAGCCACCGTTCCCCCGGCCTGAACACTGAAGCTTTCTTT

J: TRBJ1-1
D: NA
V: TRBV5-1
size: NA
CDR3: CASSMGRANTEAFF
DNA: TGCGCCAGCAGCATGGGACGGGCGAACACTGAAGCTTTCTTT

J: TRBJ2-3
D: NA
V: TRBV29-1
size: NA
CDR3: CSVVVLFTDTQYF
DNA: TGCAGCGTTGTTGTCTTATTCACAGATACGCAGTATTTT

J: TRBJ2-1
D: TRBD2
V: TRBV5-1
size: NA
CDR3: CASSLLAETYNEQFF
DNA: TGCGCCAGCAGCCTCCTAGCGGAAACCTACAATGAGCAGTTCTTC

J: TRBJ2-7
D: NA
V: TRBV25-1
size: NA
CDR3: CASSLRWNEQYF
DNA: TGTGCCAGCAGCTTACGGTGGAACGAGCAGTACTTC

J: TRBJ2-5
D: NA
V: TRBV19
size: NA
CDR3: CASSIDNWGETQYF
DNA: TGTGCCAGTAGTATAGACAATTGGGGCGAGACCCAGTACTTC

J: TRBJ1-3
D: TRBD1
V: TRBV28
size: once
CDR3: CASWTGSDTIYF
DNA: TGTGCCAGTTGGACAGGGTCGGACACCATATATTTT

J: TRBJ1-4
D: TRBD1
V: TRBV2
size: NA
CDR3: CASSQGDEKLFF
DNA: TGTGCCAGCAGTCAGGGGGATGAAAAACTGTTTTTT

J: TRBJ1-4
D: NA
V: TRBV18
size: NA
CDR3: CASSQDIATNEKLFF
DNA: TGTGCCAGCTCTCAGGACATCGCAACTAATGAAAAACTGTTTTTT

J: TRBJ2-2
D: NA
V: TRBV6-5
size: NA
CDR3: CASSYGIGNTGELFF
DNA: TGTGCCAGCAGTTACGGTATAGGGAACACCGGGGAGCTGTTTTTT

J: TRBJ2-5
D: NA
V: TRBV5-1
size: NA
CDR3: CASSFDSSTTQETQYF
DNA: TGCGCCAGCAGCTTTGACAGCTCTACTACACAAGAGACCCAGTACTTC

J: TRBJ2-7
D: TRBD1
V: TRBV28
size: NA
CDR3: CASSSPGTGGGEQYF
DNA: TGTGCCAGCAGCTCCCCCGGGACAGGGGGCGGCGAGCAGTACTTC

J: TRBJ1-4
D: TRBD1
V: TRBV7-8
size: NA
CDR3: CASSLTGLNEKLFF
DNA: TGTGCCAGCAGTCTGACAGGGTTGAATGAAAAACTGTTTTTT

J: TRBJ2-3
D: NA
V: TRBV10-3
size: NA
CDR3: CAISLTETSTDTQYF
DNA: TGTGCCATCAGTCTGACGGAGACTAGCACAGATACGCAGTATTTT

J: TRBJ2-3
D: NA
V: TRBV5-6
size: NA
CDR3: CASSLVVAVTDTQYF
DNA: TGTGCCAGCAGCTTGGTGGTTGCGGTCACAGATACGCAGTATTTT

J: TRBJ1-3
D: NA
V: TRBV7-9
size: NA
CDR3: CASSLTGSGNTIYF
DNA: TGTGCCAGCAGCTTAACGGGATCTGGAAACACCATATATTTT

J: TRBJ2-1
D: NA
V: TRBV9
size: NA
CDR3: CARTKGRQTDNEQFF
DNA: TGTGCCAGAACCAAGGGCAGGCAGACCGACAATGAGCAGTTCTTC

J: TRBJ2-1
D: NA
V: TRBV30
size: NA
CDR3: CAWSVLSEQFF
DNA: TGTGCCTGGAGTGTACTATCTGAGCAGTTCTTC

J: TRBJ2-3
D: TRBD2
V: TRBV11-2
size: NA
CDR3: CASSVLAGGLTDTQYF
DNA: TGTGCCAGCAGCGTCCTAGCGGGAGGCCTCACAGATACGCAGTATTTT

J: TRBJ2-2
D: NA
V: TRBV25-1
size: NA
CDR3: CASTPGAAGELFF
DNA: TGTGCCAGCACCCCAGGGGCAGCCGGGGAGCTGTTTTTT

J: TRBJ1-5
D: NA
V: TRBV19
size: NA
CDR3: CASSDIRSQHF
DNA: TGTGCCAGTAGTGATATTCGGTCCCAGCATTTT

J: TRBJ2-7
D: TRBD1
V: TRBV7-2
size: NA
CDR3: CASSLARTGGSEQYF
DNA: TGTGCCAGCAGCTTAGCGAGGACAGGGGGGTCCGAGCAGTACTTC

J: TRBJ2-5
D: TRBD1
V: TRBV7-2
size: once
CDR3: CASSLATGAQETQYF
DNA: TGTGCCAGCAGCTTAGCGACAGGGGCGCAAGAGACCCAGTACTTC

J: TRBJ2-3
D: NA
V: TRBV15
size: once
CDR3: CATSRDDGVADTQYF
DNA: TGTGCCACCAGCAGAGATGATGGGGTGGCAGATACGCAGTATTTT

J: TRBJ2-7
D: NA
V: TRBV5-1
size: NA
CDR3: CASSTSGQIYEQYF
DNA: TGCGCCAGCAGCACCTCCGGACAGATCTACGAGCAGTACTTC

J: TRBJ2-7
D: NA
V: TRBV30
size: NA
CDR3: CAWSPNTGEQYF
DNA: TGTGCCTGGAGTCCAAATACAGGGGAGCAGTACTTC

J: TRBJ1-1
D: NA
V: TRBV6-1
size: once
CDR3: CASRGRQNTEAFF
DNA: TGTGCCAGCAGGGGACGGCAGAACACTGAAGCTTTCTTT

J: TRBJ1-5
D: NA
V: TRBV18
size: NA
CDR3: CASSPSQNQPQHF
DNA: TGTGCCAGCTCACCGTCGCAGAATCAGCCCCAGCATTTT

J: TRBJ1-6
D: TRBD1
V: TRBV6-6
size: NA
CDR3: CASSPPGQRGFMALHF
DNA: TGTGCCAGCAGTCCTCCGGGACAGAGGGGTTTTATGGCCCTCCACTTT

J: TRBJ1-1
D: NA
V: TRBV14
size: NA
CDR3: CASSRQVNTEAFF
DNA: TGTGCCAGCAGCCGACAGGTGAACACTGAAGCTTTCTTT

J: TRBJ2-5
D: TRBD1
V: TRBV5-4
size: NA
CDR3: CTSSPGTGAPIQETQYF
DNA: TGTACCAGCAGCCCCGGGACAGGGGCACCTATTCAAGAGACCCAGTACTTC

J: TRBJ2-2
D: TRBD1
V: TRBV6-5
size: NA
CDR3: CASATGGAGTGELFF
DNA: TGTGCCAGCGCCACAGGGGGCGCAGGCACCGGGGAGCTGTTTTTT

J: TRBJ2-7
D: NA
V: TRBV28
size: once
CDR3: CASSLRGPSYEQYF
DNA: TGTGCCAGCAGTCTGAGGGGCCCCTCCTACGAGCAGTACTTC

J: TRBJ1-2
D: NA
V: TRBV4-3
size: NA
CDR3: CASSQVGPGYNYGYTF
DNA: TGCGCCAGCAGCCAAGTGGGCCCGGGATATAACTATGGCTACACCTTC

J: TRBJ2-7
D: NA
V: TRBV6-5
size: NA
CDR3: CASRRDGQYEQYF
DNA: TGTGCCAGCAGGAGGGACGGACAATACGAGCAGTACTTC

J: TRBJ2-7
D: NA
V: TRBV28
size: NA
CDR3: CASSWGIYEQYF
DNA: TGTGCCAGCTCTTGGGGGATCTACGAGCAGTACTTC

J: TRBJ2-3
D: NA
V: TRBV9
size: NA
CDR3: CASSVGGRGTDTQYF
DNA: TGTGCCAGCAGCGTAGGAGGGAGAGGGACAGATACGCAGTATTTT

J: TRBJ1-1
D: NA
V: TRBV5-3
size: NA
CDR3: CARSHEGPWGAFF
DNA: TGTGCCAGAAGCCACGAGGGACCTTGGGGGGCTTTCTTT

J: TRBJ2-5
D: TRBD2
V: TRBV28
size: NA
CDR3: CASSLGLGLARGETQYF
DNA: TGTGCCAGCAGTTTAGGTCTCGGACTAGCGAGAGGTGAGACCCAGTACTTC

J: TRBJ2-5
D: TRBD2
V: TRBV7-9
size: NA
CDR3: CASSTGTSGREETQYF
DNA: TGTGCCAGCAGCACGGGGACTAGCGGGAGAGAAGAGACCCAGTACTTC

J: TRBJ1-1
D: TRBD1
V: TRBV6-4
size: once
CDR3: CASKRDRENTEAFF
DNA: TGTGCCAGCAAGAGGGACAGGGAAAACACTGAAGCTTTCTTT

J: TRBJ2-7
D: NA
V: TRBV5-1
size: NA
CDR3: CASSLAPPRAASSYEQYF
DNA: TGCGCCAGCAGCTTGGCACCTCCCAGGGCGGCCAGCTCCTACGAGCAGTACTTC

J: TRBJ2-3
D: TRBD2
V: TRBV6-6
size: NA
CDR3: CASSLARGGRADTQYF
DNA: TGTGCCAGCAGCTTAGCCCGGGGGGGGAGGGCAGATACGCAGTATTTT